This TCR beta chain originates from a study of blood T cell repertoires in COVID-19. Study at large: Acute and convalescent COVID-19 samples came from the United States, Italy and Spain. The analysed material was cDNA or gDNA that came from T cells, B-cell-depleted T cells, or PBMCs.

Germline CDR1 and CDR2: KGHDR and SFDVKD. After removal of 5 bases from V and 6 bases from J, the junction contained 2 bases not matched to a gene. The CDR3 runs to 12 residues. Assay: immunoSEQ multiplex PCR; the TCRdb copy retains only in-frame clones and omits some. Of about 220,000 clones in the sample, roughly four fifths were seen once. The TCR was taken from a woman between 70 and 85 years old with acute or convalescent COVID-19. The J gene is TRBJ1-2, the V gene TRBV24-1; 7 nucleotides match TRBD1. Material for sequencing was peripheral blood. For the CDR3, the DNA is TGTGCCACCAGTGGTGACAGGGATGGCTACACCTTC. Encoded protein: CATSGDRDGYTF.